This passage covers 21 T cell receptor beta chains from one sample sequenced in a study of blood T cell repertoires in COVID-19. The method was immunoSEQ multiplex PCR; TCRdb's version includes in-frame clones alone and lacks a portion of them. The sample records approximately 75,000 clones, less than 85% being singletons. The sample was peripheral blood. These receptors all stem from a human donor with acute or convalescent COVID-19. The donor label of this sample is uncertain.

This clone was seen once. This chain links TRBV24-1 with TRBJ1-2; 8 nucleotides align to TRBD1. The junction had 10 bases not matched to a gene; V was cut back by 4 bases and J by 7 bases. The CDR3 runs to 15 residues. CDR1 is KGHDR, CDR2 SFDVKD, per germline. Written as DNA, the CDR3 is TGTGCCACCAGTGACCGATCTCAGGGGGCGGTTGGCTACACCTTC. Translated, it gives CATSDRSQGAVGYTF.

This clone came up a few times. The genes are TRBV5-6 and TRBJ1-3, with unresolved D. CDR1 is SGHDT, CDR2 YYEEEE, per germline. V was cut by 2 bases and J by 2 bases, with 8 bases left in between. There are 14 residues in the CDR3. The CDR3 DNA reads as TGTGCCAGCAGCTTTCGAGGTCCTGGAAACACCATATATTTT. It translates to CASSFRGPGNTIYF.

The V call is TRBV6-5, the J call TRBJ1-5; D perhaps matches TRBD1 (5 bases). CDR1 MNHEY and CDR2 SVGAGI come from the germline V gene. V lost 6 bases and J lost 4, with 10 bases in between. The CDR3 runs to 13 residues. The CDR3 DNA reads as TGTGCCAGCAGGCAGGGCGGTAATCAGCCCCAGCATTTT. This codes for CASRQGGNQPQHF.

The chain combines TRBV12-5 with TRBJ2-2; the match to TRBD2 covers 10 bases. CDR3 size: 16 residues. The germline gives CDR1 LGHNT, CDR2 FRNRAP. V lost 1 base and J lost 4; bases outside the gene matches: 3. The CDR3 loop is CASGLAGLAATGELFF. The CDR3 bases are TGTGCTAGTGGTTTGGCTGGACTAGCGGCCACCGGGGAGCTGTTTTTT.

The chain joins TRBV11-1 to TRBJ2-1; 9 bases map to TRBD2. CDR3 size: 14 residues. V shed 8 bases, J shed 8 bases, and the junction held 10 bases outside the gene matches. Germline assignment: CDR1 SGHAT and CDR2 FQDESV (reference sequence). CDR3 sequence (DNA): TGTGCCAGCGGATTAGCGGGAGAGAGTTATGAGCAGTTCTTC. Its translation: CASGLAGESYEQFF.

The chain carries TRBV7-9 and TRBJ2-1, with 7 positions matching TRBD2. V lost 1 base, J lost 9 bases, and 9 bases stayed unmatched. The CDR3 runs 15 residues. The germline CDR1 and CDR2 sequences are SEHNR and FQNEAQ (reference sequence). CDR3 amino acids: CASSLGQAGFVEQFF. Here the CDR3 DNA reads TGTGCCAGCAGCTTAGGTCAAGCGGGATTTGTTGAGCAGTTCTTC. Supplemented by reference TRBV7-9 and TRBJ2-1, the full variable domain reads DTGVSQNPRHKITKRGQNVTFRCDPISEHNRLYWYRQTLGQGPEFLTYFQNEAQLEKSRLLSDRFSAERPKGSFSTLEIQRTEQGDSAMYLCASSLGQAGFVEQFFGPGTRLTVL.

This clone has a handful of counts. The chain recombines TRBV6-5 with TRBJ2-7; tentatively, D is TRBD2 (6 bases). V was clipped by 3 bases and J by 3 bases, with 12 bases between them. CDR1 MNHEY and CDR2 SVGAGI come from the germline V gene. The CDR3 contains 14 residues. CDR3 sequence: CASSYGTLDYEQYF. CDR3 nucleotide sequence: TGTGCCAGCAGTTATGGGACTTTGGACTACGAGCAGTACTTC.

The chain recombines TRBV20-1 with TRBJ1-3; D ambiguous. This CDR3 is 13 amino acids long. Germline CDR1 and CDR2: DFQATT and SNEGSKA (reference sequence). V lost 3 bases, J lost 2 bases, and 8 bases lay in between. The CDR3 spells CSASGHTGNTIYF. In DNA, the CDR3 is TGCAGTGCTAGTGGCCACACTGGAAACACCATATATTTT.

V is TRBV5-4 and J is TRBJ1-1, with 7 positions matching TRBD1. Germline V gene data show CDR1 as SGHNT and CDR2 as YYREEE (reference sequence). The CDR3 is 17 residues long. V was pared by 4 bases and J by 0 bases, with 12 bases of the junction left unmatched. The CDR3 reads CASSPRRPGQMNTEAFF. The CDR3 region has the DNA TGTGCCAGCAGCCCTCGCAGACCGGGACAGATGAACACTGAAGCTTTCTTT.

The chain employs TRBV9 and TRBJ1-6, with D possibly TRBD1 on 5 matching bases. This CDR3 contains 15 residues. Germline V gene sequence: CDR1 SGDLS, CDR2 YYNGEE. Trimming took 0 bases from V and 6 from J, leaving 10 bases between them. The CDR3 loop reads CASSVGPGGNSPLHF. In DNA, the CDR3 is TGTGCCAGCAGCGTAGGGCCGGGGGGTAATTCACCCCTCCACTTT.

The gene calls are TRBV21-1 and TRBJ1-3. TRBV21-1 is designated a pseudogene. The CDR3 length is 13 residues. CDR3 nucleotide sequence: TGTGCCAGCAGCAAACATCGAGGGAGCACCATATATTTT. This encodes CASSKHRGSTIYF.

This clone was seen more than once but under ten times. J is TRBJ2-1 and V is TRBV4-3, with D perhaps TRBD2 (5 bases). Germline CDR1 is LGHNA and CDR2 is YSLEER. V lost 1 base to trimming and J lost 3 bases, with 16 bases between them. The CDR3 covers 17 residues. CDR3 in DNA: TGCGCCAGCAGCCAAGGGGCGGGCGGGCGGATCTACAATGAGCAGTTCTTC. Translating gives CASSQGAGGRIYNEQFF.

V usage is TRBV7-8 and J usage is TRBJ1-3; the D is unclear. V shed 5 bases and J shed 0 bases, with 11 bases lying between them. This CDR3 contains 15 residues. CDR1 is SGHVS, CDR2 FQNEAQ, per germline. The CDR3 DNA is TGTGCCAGCAGCGTTGGCGGAACCTCTGGAAACACCATATATTTT. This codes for CASSVGGTSGNTIYF.

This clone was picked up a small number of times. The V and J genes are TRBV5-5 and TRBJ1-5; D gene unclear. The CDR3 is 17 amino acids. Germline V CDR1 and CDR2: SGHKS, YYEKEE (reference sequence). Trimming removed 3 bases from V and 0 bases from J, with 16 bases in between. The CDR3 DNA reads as TGTGCCAGCAGCTCGGATATCGGGTCCAATAGCAATCAGCCCCAGCATTTT. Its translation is CASSSDIGSNSNQPQHF.

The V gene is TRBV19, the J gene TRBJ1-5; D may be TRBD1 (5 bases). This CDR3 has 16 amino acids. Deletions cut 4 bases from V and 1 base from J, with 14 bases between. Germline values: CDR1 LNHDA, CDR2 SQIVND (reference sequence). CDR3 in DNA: TGTGCCAGTAGTAGGGACGGGGGGTTGAGCAATCAGCCCCAGCATTTT. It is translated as CASSRDGGLSNQPQHF. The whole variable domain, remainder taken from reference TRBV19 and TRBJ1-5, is DGGITQSPKYLFRKEGQNVTLSCEQNLNHDAMYWYRQDPGQGLRLIYYSQIVNDFQKGDIAEGYSVSREKKESFPLTVTSAQKNPTAFYLCASSRDGGLSNQPQHFGDGTRLSIL.

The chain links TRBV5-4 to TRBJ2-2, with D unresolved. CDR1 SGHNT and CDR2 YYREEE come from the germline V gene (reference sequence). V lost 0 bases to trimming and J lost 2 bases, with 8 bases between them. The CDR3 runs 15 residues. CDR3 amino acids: CASSLDSPNTGELFF. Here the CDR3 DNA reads TGTGCCAGCAGCTTGGACAGTCCCAACACCGGGGAGCTGTTTTTT.

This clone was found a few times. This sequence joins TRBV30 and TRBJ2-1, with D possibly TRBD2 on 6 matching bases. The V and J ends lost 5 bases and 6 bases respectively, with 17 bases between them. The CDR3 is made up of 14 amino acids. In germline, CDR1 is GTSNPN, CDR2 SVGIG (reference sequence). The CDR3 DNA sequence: TGTGCCTGGGGGAGCGGGCACGGAGGCAATGAGCAGTTCTTC. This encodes CAWGSGHGGNEQFF.

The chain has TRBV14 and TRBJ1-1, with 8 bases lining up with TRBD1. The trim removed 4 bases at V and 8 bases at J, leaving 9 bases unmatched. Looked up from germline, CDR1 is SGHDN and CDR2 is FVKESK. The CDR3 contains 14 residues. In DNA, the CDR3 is TGTGCCAGCAGCCCCCGGGACAGGCCCTCCGAAGCTTTCTTT. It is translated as CASSPRDRPSEAFF.

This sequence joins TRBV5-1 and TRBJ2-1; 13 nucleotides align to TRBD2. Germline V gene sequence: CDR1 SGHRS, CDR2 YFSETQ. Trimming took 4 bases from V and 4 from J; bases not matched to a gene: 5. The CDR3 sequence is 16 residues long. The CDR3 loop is CASSVGGLAGYNEQFF. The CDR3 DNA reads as TGCGCCAGCAGCGTGGGGGGACTAGCGGGGTACAATGAGCAGTTCTTC.

In DNA form, the CDR3 reads TGTGCCTGGAGTTCTGGACTAGCGGGAGGCGACGAGCAGTTCTTC. This translates into CAWSSGLAGGDEQFF. This chain joins TRBV30 and TRBJ2-1, with 14 bases aligning to TRBD2. CDR3 length: 15 residues. Looked up from germline, CDR1 is GTSNPN and CDR2 is SVGIG (reference sequence). Trimming at V came to 2 bases and at J to 10 bases, leaving 7 bases not matched to a gene.

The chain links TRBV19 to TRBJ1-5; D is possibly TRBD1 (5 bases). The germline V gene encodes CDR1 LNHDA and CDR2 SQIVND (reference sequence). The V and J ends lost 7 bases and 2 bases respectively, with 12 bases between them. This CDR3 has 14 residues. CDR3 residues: CASMVGGGNQPQHF. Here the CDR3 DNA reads TGTGCCAGTATGGTGGGGGGAGGCAATCAGCCCCAGCATTTT.